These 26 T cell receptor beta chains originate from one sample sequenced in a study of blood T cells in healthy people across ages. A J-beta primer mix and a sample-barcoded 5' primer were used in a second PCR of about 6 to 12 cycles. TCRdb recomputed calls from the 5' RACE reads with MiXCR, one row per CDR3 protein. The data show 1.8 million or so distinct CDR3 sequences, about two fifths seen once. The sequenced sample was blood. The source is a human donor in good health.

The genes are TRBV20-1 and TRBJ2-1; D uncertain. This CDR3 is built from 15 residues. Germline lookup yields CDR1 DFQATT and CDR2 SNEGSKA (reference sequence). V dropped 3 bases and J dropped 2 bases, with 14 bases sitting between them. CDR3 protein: CSARETGNPYNEQFF. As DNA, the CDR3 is TGCAGTGCTAGGGAGACCGGAAACCCCTACAATGAGCAGTTCTTC.

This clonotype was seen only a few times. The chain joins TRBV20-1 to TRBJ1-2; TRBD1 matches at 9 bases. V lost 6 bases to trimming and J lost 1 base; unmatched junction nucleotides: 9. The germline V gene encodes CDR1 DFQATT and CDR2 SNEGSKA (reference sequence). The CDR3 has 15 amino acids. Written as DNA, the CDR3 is TGCAGTGCCACCGGGACAGGGCATAATAACTATGGCTACACCTTC. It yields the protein CSATGTGHNNYGYTF.

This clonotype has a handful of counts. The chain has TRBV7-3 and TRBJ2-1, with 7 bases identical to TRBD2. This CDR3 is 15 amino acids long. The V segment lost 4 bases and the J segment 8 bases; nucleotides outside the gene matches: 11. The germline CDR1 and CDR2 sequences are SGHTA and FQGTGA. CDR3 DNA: TGTGCCAGCAGCTCCCAAGGGACTATTAGCTATGAGCAGTTCTTC. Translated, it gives CASSSQGTISYEQFF.

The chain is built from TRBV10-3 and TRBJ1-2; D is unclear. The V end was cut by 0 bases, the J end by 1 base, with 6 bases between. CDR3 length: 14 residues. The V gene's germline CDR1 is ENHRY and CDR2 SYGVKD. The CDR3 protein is CAISESRVNYGYTF. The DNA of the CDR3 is TGTGCCATCAGTGAGTCGCGGGTTAACTATGGCTACACCTTC.

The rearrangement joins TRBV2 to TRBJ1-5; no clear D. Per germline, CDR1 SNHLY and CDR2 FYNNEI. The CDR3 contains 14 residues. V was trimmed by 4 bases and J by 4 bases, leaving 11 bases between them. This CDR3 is CASSGTVRNQPQHF. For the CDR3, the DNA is TGTGCCAGCAGTGGGACGGTGAGAAATCAGCCCCAGCATTTT.

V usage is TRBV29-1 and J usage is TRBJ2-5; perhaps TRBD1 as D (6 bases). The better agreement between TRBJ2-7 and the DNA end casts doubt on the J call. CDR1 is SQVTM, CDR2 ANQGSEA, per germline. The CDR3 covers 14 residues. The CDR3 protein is CSYSGQRGLYEQYF. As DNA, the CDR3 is TGCAGCTACTCCGGACAGAGAGGCCTCTACGAGCAGTACTTC.

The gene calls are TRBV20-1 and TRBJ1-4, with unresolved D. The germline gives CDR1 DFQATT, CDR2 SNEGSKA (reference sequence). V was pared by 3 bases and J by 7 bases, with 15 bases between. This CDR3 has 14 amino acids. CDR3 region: CSARAAHSSEKLFF. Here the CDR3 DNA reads TGCAGTGCTAGGGCCGCTCATTCCTCTGAAAAACTGTTTTTT.

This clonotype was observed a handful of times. The CDR3 sequence: CSARNPLALRETQYF. The CDR3, as DNA: TGCAGTGCTAGAAATCCCCTAGCACTGCGGGAGACCCAGTACTTC. The chain combines TRBV20-1 with TRBJ2-5; tentatively, D is TRBD2 (5 bases). Trimming shortened V by 2 bases and J by 5 bases, and 18 bases separated the two germline ends. The CDR3 loop spans 15 amino acids. Per the germline V gene, CDR1 is DFQATT and CDR2 is SNEGSKA (reference sequence).

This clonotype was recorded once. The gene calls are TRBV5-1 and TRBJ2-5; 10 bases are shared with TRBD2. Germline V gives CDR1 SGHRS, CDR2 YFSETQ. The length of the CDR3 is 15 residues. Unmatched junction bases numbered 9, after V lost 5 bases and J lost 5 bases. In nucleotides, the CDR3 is TGCGCCAGCAGTCCCGGAAATAGCGGGGGGGAGACCCAGTACTTC. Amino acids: CASSPGNSGGETQYF.

The CDR3 loop reads CASSALTSSGNTIYF. CDR3 sequence (DNA): TGTGCCAGCAGCGCATTAACGTCCTCTGGAAACACCATATATTTT. The chain has TRBV7-8 and TRBJ1-3; D gene unclear. The V gene lost 5 bases and the J gene lost 0 bases, with 11 bases spanning the gap. Germline lookup yields CDR1 SGHVS and CDR2 FQNEAQ. The CDR3 consists of 15 residues. The entire variable domain, with the rest obtained from reference TRBV7-8 and TRBJ1-3, is as follows: GAGVSQSPRYKVAKRGQDVALRCDPISGHVSLFWYQQALGQGPEFLTYFQNEAQLDKSGLPSDRFFAERPEGSVSTLKIQRTQQEDSAVYLCASSALTSSGNTIYFGEGSWLTVV.

The CDR3 is CASSQDRGSSYEQYV. DNA for the CDR3: TGCGCCAGCAGCCAAGATCGGGGGAGCTCCTACGAGCAGTACGTC. The chain has TRBV4-3 and TRBJ2-7, with D maybe TRBD2 (6 bases). Trimming removed 0 bases at V and 0 bases at J, with 9 bases between. Germline V gives CDR1 LGHNA, CDR2 YSLEER. The CDR3 is 15 residues long.

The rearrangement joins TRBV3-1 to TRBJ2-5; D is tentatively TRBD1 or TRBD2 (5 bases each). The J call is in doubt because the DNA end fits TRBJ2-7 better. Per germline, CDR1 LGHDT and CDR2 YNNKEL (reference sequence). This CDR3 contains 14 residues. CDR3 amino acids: CASSATGAVYEQYF. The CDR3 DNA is TGTGCCAGCAGCGCCACCGGGGCCGTGTACGAGCAGTACTTC.

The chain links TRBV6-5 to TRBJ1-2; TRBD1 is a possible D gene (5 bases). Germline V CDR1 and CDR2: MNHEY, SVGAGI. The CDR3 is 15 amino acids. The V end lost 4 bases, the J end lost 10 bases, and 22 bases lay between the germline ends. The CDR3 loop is CASSSPKIGEHDYTF. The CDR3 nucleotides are TGTGCCAGCAGTTCCCCTAAGATAGGGGAGCATGACTACACCTTC.

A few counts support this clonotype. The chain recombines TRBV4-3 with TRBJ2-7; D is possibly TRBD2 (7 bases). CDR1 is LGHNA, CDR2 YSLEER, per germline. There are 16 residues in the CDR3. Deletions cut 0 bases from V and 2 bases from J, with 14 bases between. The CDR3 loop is CASSQDVTGRAYEQYF. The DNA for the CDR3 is TGCGCCAGCAGCCAAGACGTAACAGGGAGGGCCTACGAGCAGTACTTC.

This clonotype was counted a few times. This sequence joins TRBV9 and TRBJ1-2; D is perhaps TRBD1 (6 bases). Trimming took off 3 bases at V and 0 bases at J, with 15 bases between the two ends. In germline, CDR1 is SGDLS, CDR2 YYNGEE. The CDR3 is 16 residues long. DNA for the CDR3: TGTGCCAGCAGCGCACCCCGACAGGACTCTAACTATGGCTACACCTTC. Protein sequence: CASSAPRQDSNYGYTF.

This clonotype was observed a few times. The CDR3 region has the DNA TGTGCCAGCAGCCTACATCAAACTGAAGCTTTCTTT. It is translated as CASSLHQTEAFF. The chain employs TRBV7-9 and TRBJ1-1; D gene uncertain. The CDR3 runs 12 residues. Trimming removed 5 bases at V and 5 bases at J, with 9 bases between. Germline CDR1 is SEHNR and CDR2 is FQNEAQ (reference sequence).

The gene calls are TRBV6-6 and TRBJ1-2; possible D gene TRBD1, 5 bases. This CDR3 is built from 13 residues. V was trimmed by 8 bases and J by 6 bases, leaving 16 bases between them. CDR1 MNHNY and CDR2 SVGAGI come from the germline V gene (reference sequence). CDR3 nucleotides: TGTGCCAGCTCGATGGGACTGACAAATGGCTACACCTTC. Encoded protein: CASSMGLTNGYTF.

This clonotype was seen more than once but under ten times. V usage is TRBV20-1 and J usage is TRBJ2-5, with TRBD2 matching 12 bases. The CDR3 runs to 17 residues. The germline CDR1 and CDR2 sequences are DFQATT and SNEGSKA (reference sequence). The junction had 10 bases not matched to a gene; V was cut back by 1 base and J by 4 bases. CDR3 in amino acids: CSARVLAGGGLRETQYF. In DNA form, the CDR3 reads TGCAGTGCTAGAGTACTAGCGGGGGGTGGTCTGAGAGAGACCCAGTACTTC.

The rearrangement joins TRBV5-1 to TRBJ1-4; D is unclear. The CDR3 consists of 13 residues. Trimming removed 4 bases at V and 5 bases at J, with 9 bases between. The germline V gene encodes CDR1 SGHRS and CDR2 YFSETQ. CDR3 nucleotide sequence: TGCGCCAGCAGCCGTGAGCCAAATGAAAAACTGTTTTTT. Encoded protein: CASSREPNEKLFF.

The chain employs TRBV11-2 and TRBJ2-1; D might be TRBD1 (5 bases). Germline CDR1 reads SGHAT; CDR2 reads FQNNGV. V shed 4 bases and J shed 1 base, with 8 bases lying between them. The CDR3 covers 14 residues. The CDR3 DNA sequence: TGTGCCAGCAGCTACCGACAGTCCTACAATGAGCAGTTCTTC. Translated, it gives CASSYRQSYNEQFF.

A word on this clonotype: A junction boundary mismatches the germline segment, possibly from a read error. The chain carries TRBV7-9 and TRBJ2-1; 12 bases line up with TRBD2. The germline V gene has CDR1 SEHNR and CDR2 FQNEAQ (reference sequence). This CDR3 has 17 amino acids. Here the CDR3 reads CASSPRLAGAGYNGQFF. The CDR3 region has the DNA TGTGCCAGCAGCCCACGACTAGCGGGGGCGGGCTACAATGGGCAGTTCTTC.

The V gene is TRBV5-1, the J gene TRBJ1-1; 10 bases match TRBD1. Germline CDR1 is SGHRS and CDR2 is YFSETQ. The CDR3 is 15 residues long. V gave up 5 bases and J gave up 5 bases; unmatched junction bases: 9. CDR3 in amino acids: CASRGQGQEATEAFF. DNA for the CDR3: TGCGCCAGCAGGGGACAGGGGCAGGAGGCGACTGAAGCTTTCTTT.

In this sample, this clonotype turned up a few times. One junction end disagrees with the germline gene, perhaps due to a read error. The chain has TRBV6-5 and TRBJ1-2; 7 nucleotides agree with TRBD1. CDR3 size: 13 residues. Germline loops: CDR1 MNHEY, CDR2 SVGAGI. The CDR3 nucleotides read TGTGCCAGTTTGGGACAGCTTAACTATGACTACACCTTC. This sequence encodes CASLGQLNYDYTF.

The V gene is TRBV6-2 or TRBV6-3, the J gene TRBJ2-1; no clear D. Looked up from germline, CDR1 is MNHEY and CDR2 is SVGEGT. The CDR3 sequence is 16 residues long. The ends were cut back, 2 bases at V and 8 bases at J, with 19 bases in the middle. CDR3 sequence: CASSYRPQGFGDEQFF. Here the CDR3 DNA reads TGTGCCAGCAGTTACAGGCCCCAAGGGTTTGGGGATGAGCAGTTCTTC.

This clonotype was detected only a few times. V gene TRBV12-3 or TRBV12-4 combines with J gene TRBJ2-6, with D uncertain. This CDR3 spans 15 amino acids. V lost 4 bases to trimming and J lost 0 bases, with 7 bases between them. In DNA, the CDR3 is TGTGCCAGCAGTTCCACGAGCTCTGGGGCCAACGTCCTGACTTTC. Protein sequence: CASSSTSSGANVLTF.

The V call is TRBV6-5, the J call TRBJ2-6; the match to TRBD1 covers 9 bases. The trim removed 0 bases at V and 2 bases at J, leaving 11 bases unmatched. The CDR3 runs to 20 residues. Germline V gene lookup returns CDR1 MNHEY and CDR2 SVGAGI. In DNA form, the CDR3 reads TGTGCCAGCAGTTACTCGGGTCCTGGACAGGGGAGGACTGGGGCCAACGTCCTGACTTTC. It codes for CASSYSGPGQGRTGANVLTF.